These 27 T cell receptor beta chains share one sample of origin, sequenced in a study of blood T cell repertoires in COVID-19. Profiled with immunoSEQ multiplex PCR; TCRdb holds only in-frame clones, not every one. The sample has hundreds of thousands of clones, 60% to 75% seen once. What was sequenced was peripheral blood. The receptors derive from a woman of 80 years or more with acute or convalescent COVID-19.

V usage is TRBV6-2 or TRBV6-3 and J usage is TRBJ2-1, with 11 bases matching TRBD2. Germline V lookup: CDR1 MNHEY, CDR2 SVGEGT. This CDR3 contains 17 residues. Unmatched junction bases numbered 5, after V lost 4 bases and J lost 0 bases. CDR3 in DNA: TGTGCCAGCAGTTTTCGGACTAGCGGGCGCTCCTACAATGAGCAGTTCTTC. Residues: CASSFRTSGRSYNEQFF.

The V call is TRBV19, the J call TRBJ1-2; 7 nucleotides match TRBD1. V shed 6 bases and J 5 bases; nucleotides not matched to a gene: 6. Germline CDR1 and CDR2: LNHDA and SQIVND (reference sequence). The CDR3 is made up of 13 amino acids. This chain's CDR3 is CASRGQSKYGYTF. CDR3 nucleotide sequence: TGTGCCAGTAGGGGACAGTCGAAGTATGGCTACACCTTC. The whole variable domain, remainder taken from reference TRBV19 and TRBJ1-2, is DGGITQSPKYLFRKEGQNVTLSCEQNLNHDAMYWYRQDPGQGLRLIYYSQIVNDFQKGDIAEGYSVSREKKESFPLTVTSAQKNPTAFYLCASRGQSKYGYTFGSGTRLTVV.

V gene TRBV27 combines with J gene TRBJ1-1, with D tentatively TRBD1 (6 bases). CDR3 length equals 13 residues. Looked up from germline, CDR1 is MNHEY and CDR2 is SMNVEV (reference sequence). The V end was cut by 6 bases, the J end by 11 bases, with 19 bases between. This chain's CDR3 is CASRVQGRVRAFF. In nucleotides, the CDR3 is TGTGCCAGCAGGGTACAGGGACGGGTTCGGGCTTTCTTT.

CDR3 sequence reads: CASSLAGIEKETQYF. CDR3 DNA: TGCGCCAGCAGCTTGGCGGGGATAGAAAAAGAGACCCAGTACTTC. The chain joins TRBV5-1 to TRBJ2-5, with D possibly being TRBD2 (5 bases). Germline V gene sequence: CDR1 SGHRS, CDR2 YFSETQ. Trimming shortened V by 0 bases and J by 3 bases, and 12 bases separated the two germline ends. The CDR3 is 15 residues long.

The rearrangement uses TRBV5-1 and TRBJ2-5; 8 bases map to TRBD2. Unmatched junction bases numbered 5, after V lost 5 bases and J lost 5 bases. Germline V gene lookup returns CDR1 SGHRS and CDR2 YFSETQ. The CDR3 extends over 13 amino acids. The chain's CDR3 is CASSREGRETQYF. CDR3 nucleotides: TGCGCCAGCAGTCGGGAGGGCCGCGAGACCCAGTACTTC.

The gene calls are TRBV2 and TRBJ1-3; D gene unclear. This CDR3 comprises 13 residues. CDR1 and CDR2 (germline): SNHLY, FYNNEI. V dropped 6 bases and J dropped 2 bases, with 8 bases sitting between them. The CDR3 region has the DNA TGTGCCAGCAGGGTCTCAGCTGGAAACACCATATATTTT. Translation: CASRVSAGNTIYF.

The chain carries TRBV6-6 and TRBJ2-3; TRBD2 aligns across 8 bases. Germline-derived CDR1 and CDR2 are MNHNY and SVGAGI (reference sequence). The V and J ends lost 7 bases and 4 bases, in that order; junction bases with no gene match: 4. The CDR3 contains 13 residues. CDR3: CASIPAGADTQYF. In DNA, the CDR3 is TGTGCCAGCATTCCAGCGGGAGCAGATACGCAGTATTTT.

The J gene is TRBJ2-3, the V gene TRBV4-1; 8 bases are shared with TRBD1. The CDR3 loop spans 15 amino acids. Germline CDR1 is MGHRA and CDR2 is YSYEKL. The V segment lost 3 bases and the J segment 0 bases; nucleotides outside the gene matches: 2. The CDR3 spells CASSQTGVSTDTQYF. CDR3 sequence (DNA): TGCGCCAGCAGCCAGACAGGGGTTAGCACAGATACGCAGTATTTT.

This clone occurred many times. The chain combines TRBV30 with TRBJ1-4; unclear D gene. The germline CDR1 and CDR2 sequences are GTSNPN and SVGIG (reference sequence). The CDR3 consists of 11 residues. With 2 bases removed from V and 6 bases from J, the gap between germline ends came to 4 bases. The CDR3 loop is CAWSLDEKLFF. As DNA, the CDR3 is TGTGCCTGGAGTTTAGATGAAAAACTGTTTTTT. Full variable domain (remainder filled in from reference TRBV30 and TRBJ1-4): SQTIHQWPATLVQPVGSPLSLECTVEGTSNPNLYWYRQAAGRGLQLLFYSVGIGQISSEVPQNLSASRPQDRQFILSSKKLLLSDSGFYLCAWSLDEKLFFGSGTQLSVL.

The J gene is TRBJ1-6, the V gene TRBV12-3 or TRBV12-4, with TRBD1 matching over 9 bases. J lost 9 bases, V lost 6 bases, and 3 bases had no gene match. CDR3 length equals 13 residues. The chain's CDR3 is CASSRQGVSPLHF. The CDR3, as DNA: TGTGCCAGCAGCAGACAGGGGGTTTCACCCCTCCACTTT.

This clone was seen a handful of times. This CDR3 reads CASSSADKPYDQPQHF. The CDR3 DNA sequence: TGTGCCAGCAGTTCCGCGGACAAACCGTACGATCAGCCCCAGCATTTT. The chain is built from TRBV6-4 and TRBJ1-5, with a tentative D call TRBD1 (5 bases). V lost 5 bases and J lost 5, with 19 bases in between. The length of the CDR3 is 16 residues. CDR1 is MRHNA and CDR2 is SNTAGT in the germline V gene.

This sequence joins TRBV6-6 and TRBJ2-4; 7 bases line up with TRBD2. Looked up from germline, CDR1 is MNHNY and CDR2 is SVGAGI (reference sequence). Trimming cost V 5 bases and J 1 base; bases outside gene matches: 11. The CDR3 length is 17 residues. CDR3 DNA: TGTGCCAGCAGTCCTCTGGGGGGAGGGGAGGCCAAAAACATTCAGTACTTC. It is translated as CASSPLGGGEAKNIQYF.

This sequence joins TRBV19 and TRBJ1-1, with 9 positions matching TRBD1. The CDR3 loop spans 13 amino acids. V shed 6 bases, J shed 4 bases, and the junction held 3 bases outside the gene matches. Germline lookup yields CDR1 LNHDA and CDR2 SQIVND (reference sequence). CDR3 DNA: TGTGCCAGTAGAGGGACAGGGCCCACTGAAGCTTTCTTT. The encoded protein is CASRGTGPTEAFF.

This clone was seen a handful of times. V and J are TRBV2 and TRBJ2-3; D possibly corresponds to TRBD2 (5 bases). There are 13 residues in the CDR3. CDR1 SNHLY and CDR2 FYNNEI come from the germline V gene. V lost 2 bases and J lost 6, with 9 bases in between. CDR3 DNA: TGTGCCAGCAGTGAACAGGAGCGGGATACGCAGTATTTT. Translated, it gives CASSEQERDTQYF.

The chain couples TRBV6-5 to TRBJ2-7; possible D gene TRBD1, 7 bases. Germline CDR1 reads MNHEY; CDR2 reads SVGAGI. The CDR3 loop spans 15 amino acids. Between the trimmed V and J ends, which lost 7 bases and 2 bases, there was a span of 18 bases. For the CDR3, the DNA is TGTGCCAGCACTAGGACCGGGGGACAGACCTACGAGCAGTACTTC. Protein product: CASTRTGGQTYEQYF.

The rearrangement links TRBV5-1 to TRBJ2-5; TRBD2 agrees at 9 bases. Per the germline V gene, CDR1 is SGHRS and CDR2 is YFSETQ. This CDR3 comprises 15 residues. V shed 0 bases, J shed 1 base, and the junction held 1 base outside the gene matches. The CDR3 sequence: CASSLDSGSQETQYF. CDR3 bases: TGCGCCAGCAGCTTGGATAGCGGGAGCCAAGAGACCCAGTACTTC.

The chain couples TRBV28 to TRBJ2-7; 8 nucleotides match TRBD1. The V gene's germline CDR1 is MDHEN and CDR2 SYDVKM. There are 15 residues in the CDR3. The trim removed 7 bases at V and 3 bases at J, leaving 11 bases unmatched. The CDR3 loop is CASNPVTGGIYEQYF. The CDR3 DNA reads TGTGCCAGCAATCCGGTCACAGGGGGTATCTACGAGCAGTACTTC.

CDR3 protein: CASSLGRTNSPLHF. The CDR3 nucleotides are TGTGCCAGCAGCTTGGGCAGAACAAATTCACCCCTCCACTTT. The rearrangement uses TRBV11-3 and TRBJ1-6; D unresolved. The CDR3 totals 14 residues. V was clipped by 3 bases and J by 7 bases, with 10 bases between them. The germline CDR1 and CDR2 sequences are SGHNT and YENEEA. Full variable domain (rest looked up from reference TRBV11-3 and TRBJ1-6): EAGVVQSPRYKIIEKKQPVAFWCNPISGHNTLYWYLQNLGQGPELLIRYENEEAVDDSQLPKDRFSAERLKGVDSTLKIQPAELGDSAVYLCASSLGRTNSPLHFGNGTRLTVT.

The CDR3 loop is CASSQDRRATYEQYF. The CDR3 region has the DNA TGCGCCAGCAGCCAAGATAGGCGGGCAACCTACGAGCAGTACTTC. V and J are TRBV4-3 and TRBJ2-7; perhaps TRBD2 as D (5 bases). CDR3 length: 15 residues. V was cut by 0 bases and J by 2 bases, with 11 bases left in between. CDR1 is LGHNA and CDR2 is YSLEER in the germline V gene.

This clone has a single count. The rearrangement links TRBV27 to TRBJ1-2, with D unresolved. The germline V gene encodes CDR1 MNHEY and CDR2 SMNVEV (reference sequence). CDR3 length: 13 amino acids. Trimming stripped 2 bases from V and 0 bases from J, with 4 bases between. CDR3 sequence reads: CASSLAANYGYTF. In DNA form, the CDR3 reads TGTGCCAGCAGTTTAGCAGCTAACTATGGCTACACCTTC.

The rearrangement links TRBV7-3 to TRBJ2-5; 11 bases are shared with TRBD2. Germline V lookup: CDR1 SGHTA, CDR2 FQGTGA. This CDR3 has 16 residues. The trim removed 1 base at V and 2 bases at J, leaving 3 bases unmatched. CDR3 amino acids: CASSLISGGVQETQYF. CDR3 sequence (DNA): TGTGCCAGCAGCTTAATTAGCGGGGGGGTTCAAGAGACCCAGTACTTC.

The chain couples TRBV7-9 to TRBJ1-3; D unresolved. The V end was cut by 5 bases, the J end by 0 bases, with 11 bases between. The CDR3 sequence is 15 residues long. Germline loops: CDR1 SEHNR, CDR2 FQNEAQ (reference sequence). This CDR3 reads CASSPRGSSGNTIYF. Here the CDR3 DNA reads TGTGCCAGCAGCCCCCGGGGTAGCTCTGGAAACACCATATATTTT.

This chain joins TRBV19 and TRBJ1-2; possible D gene TRBD1, 6 bases. This CDR3 is built from 14 residues. Germline V gives CDR1 LNHDA, CDR2 SQIVND (reference sequence). V gave up 3 bases and J gave up 3 bases, with 11 bases separating them. DNA of the CDR3: TGTGCCAGTAGTATCCCCCGACAGGACTATGGCTACACCTTC. Protein product: CASSIPRQDYGYTF.

A single count supports this clone. The chain has TRBV5-1 and TRBJ1-2; TRBD1 is a possible D gene (6 bases). The CDR3 contains 12 residues. Trimming took off 4 bases at V and 8 bases at J, with 12 bases between the two ends. In germline, CDR1 is SGHRS, CDR2 YFSETQ. CDR3 DNA: TGCGCCAGCAGCGTGGGCCAGGGGGGCTACACCTTC. The encoded protein is CASSVGQGGYTF.

V gene TRBV2 combines with J gene TRBJ1-2; TRBD1 is a possible D gene (6 bases). V was shortened by 2 bases and J by 3 bases, with 10 bases between the two germline ends. The CDR3 covers 14 residues. In germline, CDR1 is SNHLY, CDR2 FYNNEI. The CDR3 region is CASSEREGDYGYTF. In DNA, the CDR3 is TGTGCCAGCAGTGAACGGGAGGGGGACTATGGCTACACCTTC.

This clone was seen at least ten times. This sequence joins TRBV19 and TRBJ1-5; 7 bases fit TRBD1. After removal of 7 bases from V and 6 bases from J, the junction contained 12 bases not matched to a gene. This CDR3 comprises 15 residues. Germline values: CDR1 LNHDA, CDR2 SQIVND (reference sequence). In DNA, the CDR3 is TGTGCCAGTAAGGCGCCGGACAGGATGGGTCAGCCCCAGCATTTT. Protein: CASKAPDRMGQPQHF.

J is TRBJ2-2 and V is TRBV7-6; 10 bases align to TRBD1. Germline V lookup: CDR1 SGHVS, CDR2 FNYEAQ. V lost 4 bases, J lost 2 bases, and 10 bases stayed unmatched. The CDR3 is 18 amino acids. CDR3 in amino acids: CASSSRRKTGGNTGELFF. The CDR3 DNA reads TGTGCCAGCAGCTCCCGAAGAAAGACAGGGGGCAACACCGGGGAGCTGTTTTTT.